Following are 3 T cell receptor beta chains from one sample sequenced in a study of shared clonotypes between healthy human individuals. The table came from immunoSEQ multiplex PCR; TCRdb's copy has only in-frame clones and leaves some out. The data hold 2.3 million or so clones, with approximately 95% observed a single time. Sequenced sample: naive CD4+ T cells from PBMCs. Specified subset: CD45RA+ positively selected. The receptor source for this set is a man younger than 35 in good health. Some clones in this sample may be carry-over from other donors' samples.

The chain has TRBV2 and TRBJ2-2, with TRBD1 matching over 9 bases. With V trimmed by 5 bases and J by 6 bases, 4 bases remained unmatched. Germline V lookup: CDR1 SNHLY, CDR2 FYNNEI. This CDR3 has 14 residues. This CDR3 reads CASSQQGAAGELFF. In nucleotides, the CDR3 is TGTGCCAGCAGTCAACAGGGGGCGGCCGGGGAGCTGTTTTTT.

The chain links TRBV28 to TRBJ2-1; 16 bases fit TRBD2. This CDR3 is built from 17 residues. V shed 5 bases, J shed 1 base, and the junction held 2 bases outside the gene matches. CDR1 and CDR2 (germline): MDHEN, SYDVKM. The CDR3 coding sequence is TGTGCCAGCAGTATGGGACTAGCGGGAGGGTCCTACAATGAGCAGTTCTTC. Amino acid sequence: CASSMGLAGGSYNEQFF.

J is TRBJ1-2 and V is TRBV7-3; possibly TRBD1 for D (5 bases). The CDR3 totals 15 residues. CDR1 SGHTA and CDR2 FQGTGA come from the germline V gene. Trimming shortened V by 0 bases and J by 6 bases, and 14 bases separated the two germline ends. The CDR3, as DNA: TGTGCCAGCAGCTTAACCGGGGGGATTTCCGATGGCTACACCTTC. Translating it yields CASSLTGGISDGYTF.